Presented here are 9 T cell receptor beta chains from one specimen sequenced in a study of blood T cells in healthy people across ages. The second PCR ran 7 to 11 cycles with a sample-barcoded 5' primer and J-beta primers. MiXCR, applied by TCRdb to the 5' RACE reads, yields one record per CDR3 protein. The sample has 1.5 million to 2 million distinct CDR3 sequences, 39% seen once; the top ten hold around 23%. Sample: blood. These receptors all come from a human donor in good health.

This clonotype was recorded a few times. The V gene is TRBV7-6, the J gene TRBJ2-5, with 8 bases lining up with TRBD1. The ends lost 4 bases at V and 3 bases at J; junction bases unmatched: 10. Germline values: CDR1 SGHVS, CDR2 FNYEAQ. This CDR3 is built from 16 residues. The CDR3 DNA reads as TGTGCCAGCAGCTCCCCGCTCGCAGGGGGCAAAGAGACCCAGTACTTC. Its translation is CASSSPLAGGKETQYF.

The J gene is TRBJ2-3, the V gene TRBV12-3 or TRBV12-4; the D gene is possibly TRBD1 (6 bases). The CDR3 totals 15 residues. The ends were cut back, 10 bases at V and 1 base at J, with 18 bases in the middle. The CDR3 reads CATAIGTTGTDTQYF. The CDR3 DNA follows: TGTGCCACCGCAATAGGGACAACCGGCACAGATACGCAGTATTTT.

V and J are TRBV2 and TRBJ2-3, with 9 bases fitting TRBD2. The CDR3 loop spans 18 amino acids. CDR1 and CDR2 (germline): SNHLY, FYNNEI. Germline trimming cut 6 bases from V and 10 bases from J; bases unmatched to any gene: 23. In DNA, the CDR3 is TGTGCCAGCAGCCTAAGGGCTAGCGGGGCCCGGTTCACAGTGGCGCAGTATTTT. This translates into CASSLRASGARFTVAQYF.

This rearrangement joins TRBV5-1 to TRBJ2-3, with no clear D. The V gene lost 7 bases and the J gene lost 6 bases, with 24 bases spanning the gap. There are 16 residues in the CDR3. CDR1 is SGHRS, CDR2 YFSETQ, per germline. The CDR3 protein is CASWGRGGTHPDTQYF. The CDR3 nucleotides are TGCGCCAGCTGGGGTAGAGGCGGAACCCACCCGGATACGCAGTATTTT.

Comments on this clonotype: At one boundary the junction diverges from the germline segment, which might be a read error. The V call is TRBV2, the J call TRBJ2-3; no clear D gene. The CDR3 loop spans 12 amino acids. CDR1 SNHLY and CDR2 FYNNEI come from the germline V gene. This CDR3 is CASRFNGDTQDF. For the CDR3, the DNA is TGTGCCAGCAGGTTTAACGGAGATACGCAGGATTTT.

Points on this clonotype: One junction end does not reproduce the germline sequence, and a read error may be involved. V usage is TRBV20-1 and J usage is TRBJ2-5; either TRBD1 or TRBD2 may supply D (5 bases each). The DNA end lines up better with TRBJ2-7; the J call may be wrong. Germline V CDR1 and CDR2: DFQATT, SNEGSKA (reference sequence). This CDR3 comprises 13 residues. CDR3 nucleotide sequence: TGCAATGCTAGAGACGAATGGGGGTCCGAGCAGTACTTC. It specifies CNARDEWGSEQYF.

This clonotype has only a few counts. The CDR3, as DNA: TGTGCCAGCAGCACCTCCACTAGCGGGGTCGAGACCCAGTACTTC. Residues: CASSTSTSGVETQYF. The V call is TRBV7-9, the J call TRBJ2-5, with 10 bases that match TRBD2. V was pared by 5 bases and J by 5 bases, with 8 bases of the junction left unmatched. Germline V CDR1 and CDR2: SEHNR, FQNEAQ (reference sequence). The CDR3 loop spans 15 amino acids.

This clonotype was seen only once. One end of the junction fails to match germline, which may point to a read error. This chain joins TRBV11-1 and TRBJ1-1; unclear D gene. The CDR3 totals 14 residues. Germline loops: CDR1 SGHAT, CDR2 FQDESV (reference sequence). CDR3 region: CAGRPRREGTEAFF. The CDR3 bases are TGTGCCGGCAGACCTCGGAGGGAAGGGACTGAAGCTTTCTTT.

The J gene is TRBJ1-2, the V gene TRBV6-5; D gene unclear. Trimming pared 0 bases from V and 3 bases from J, leaving 14 bases between. The CDR3 loop spans 16 amino acids. Germline V gene data show CDR1 as MNHEY and CDR2 as SVGAGI. The CDR3 DNA is TGTGCCAGCAGTTACTCGAATGAGGGTGAGGACTATGGCTACACCTTC. This codes for CASSYSNEGEDYGYTF.